The source of this TCR beta chain is a study of blood T cell repertoires in COVID-19. Across the whole study: Collection of acute and convalescent COVID-19 samples took place in the United States, Italy and Spain. In each case, the material was cDNA or gDNA derived from T cells, B-cell-depleted T cells, or PBMCs.

Germline CDR1 reads SGHDN; CDR2 reads FVKESK. This CDR3 is built from 17 residues. V shed 4 bases, J shed 5 bases, and the junction held 6 bases outside the gene matches. Authors' data handling: How many nucleated cells were present was estimated from reference gene primer amplification. The data were produced by immunoSEQ multiplex PCR, yet TCRdb's version contains in-frame clones alone and is incomplete. Clone size and V and J calls were adopted from that table, with D and trimming inferred from the DNA. Here the sample spans more than 95,000 clones, 90% being singletons. V usage is TRBV14 and J usage is TRBJ2-1; the match to TRBD2 covers 15 bases. Sequencing input: peripheral blood. This TCR derives from a human donor with active COVID-19. The donor label of this sample is uncertain. The CDR3, as DNA: TGTGCCAGCAGCCTCAGGGGACTAGCGGGGGGTAACAATGAGCAGTTCTTC. Translating gives CASSLRGLAGGNNEQFF.